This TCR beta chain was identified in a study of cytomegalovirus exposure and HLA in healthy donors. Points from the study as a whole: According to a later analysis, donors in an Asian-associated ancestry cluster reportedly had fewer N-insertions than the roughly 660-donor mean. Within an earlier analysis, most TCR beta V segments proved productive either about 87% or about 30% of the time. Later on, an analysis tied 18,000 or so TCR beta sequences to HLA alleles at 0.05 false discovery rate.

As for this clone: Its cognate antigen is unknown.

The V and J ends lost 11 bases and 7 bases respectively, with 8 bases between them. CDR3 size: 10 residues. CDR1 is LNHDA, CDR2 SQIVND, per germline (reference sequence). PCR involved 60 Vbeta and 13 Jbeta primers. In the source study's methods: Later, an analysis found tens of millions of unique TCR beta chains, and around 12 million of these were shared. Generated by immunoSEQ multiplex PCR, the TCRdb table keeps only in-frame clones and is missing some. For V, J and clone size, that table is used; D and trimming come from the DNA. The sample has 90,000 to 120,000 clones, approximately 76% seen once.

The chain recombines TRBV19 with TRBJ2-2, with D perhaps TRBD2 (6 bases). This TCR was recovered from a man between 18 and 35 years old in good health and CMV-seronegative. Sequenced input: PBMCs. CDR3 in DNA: TGTGCCTCGGGGGTCGGGGAGCTGTTTTTT. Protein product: CASGVGELFF.